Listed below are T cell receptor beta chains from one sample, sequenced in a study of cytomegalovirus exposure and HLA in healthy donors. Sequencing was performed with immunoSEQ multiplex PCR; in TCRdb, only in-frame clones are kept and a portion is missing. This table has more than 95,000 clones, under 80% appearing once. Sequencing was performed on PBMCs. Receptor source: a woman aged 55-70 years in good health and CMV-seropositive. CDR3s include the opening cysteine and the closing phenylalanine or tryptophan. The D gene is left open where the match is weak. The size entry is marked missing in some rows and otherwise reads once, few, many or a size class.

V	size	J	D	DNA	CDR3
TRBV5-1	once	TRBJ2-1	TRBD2	TGCGCCAGCAGCTGGACTAGCGGGGGGGCCTCCTACAATGAGCAGTTCTTC	CASSWTSGGASYNEQFF
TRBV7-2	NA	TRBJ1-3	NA	TGTGCCAGCAGCTCAACAGGGTCTGGAAACACCATATATTTT	CASSSTGSGNTIYF
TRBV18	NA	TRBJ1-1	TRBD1	TGTGCCAGCTCACCGACAGGGATTGGACTGGTAGCTTTCTTT	CASSPTGIGLVAFF
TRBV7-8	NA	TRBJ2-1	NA	TGTGCCAGCAGCTTAAGCGGGCGAGCGTCCTACAATGAGCAGTTCTTC	CASSLSGRASYNEQFF
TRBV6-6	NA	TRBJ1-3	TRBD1	TGTGCCAGCAGTGACACAGGGGCTGGAAACACCACATATTTT	CASSDTGAGNTTYF
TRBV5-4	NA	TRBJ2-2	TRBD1	TGTGCCAGACGGGACAGCTTCGAGCGGCGAACAACAACGAACACCGGGGAGCTGTTTTTT	CARRDSFERRTTTNTGELFF
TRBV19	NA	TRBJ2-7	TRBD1	TGTGCCAGTCAGGACAGGGGGCTCTACGAGCAGTACTTC	CASQDRGLYEQYF
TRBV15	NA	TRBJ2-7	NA	TGTGCCACCAGCAGAGATTATGACCGAGGATTGATCGGGTGG	CATSRDYDRGLIGW
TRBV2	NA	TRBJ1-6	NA	TGTGCCACCGAACCCCAGGGCTATAATTCACCCCTCCACTTT	CATEPQGYNSPLHF
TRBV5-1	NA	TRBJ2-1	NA	TGCGCCAGCAGCTTGGGGAGGGTGGGCTACAATGAGCAGTTCTTC	CASSLGRVGYNEQFF
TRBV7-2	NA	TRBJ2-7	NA	TGTGCCAGCAGCTTAGCGCGGGGATTCTCCTACGAGCAGTACTTC	CASSLARGFSYEQYF
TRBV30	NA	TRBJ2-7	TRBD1	TGTGCCTGGAGTCAAACAGGGGGCCTAAACTCCTACGAGCAGTACTTC	CAWSQTGGLNSYEQYF
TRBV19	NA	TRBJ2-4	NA	TGTGCCAGTACTCTCGATAGCACGAGACTAGCCAAAAACATTCAGTACTTC	CASTLDSTRLAKNIQYF
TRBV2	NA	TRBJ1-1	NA	TGTGCCAGCAGTGAAGGGGGGAGGACTGAAGCTTTCTTT	CASSEGGRTEAFF
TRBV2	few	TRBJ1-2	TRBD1	TGTGCCAGCAGTCTTGAACGGGACAGCCCCTATGGCTACACCTTC	CASSLERDSPYGYTF
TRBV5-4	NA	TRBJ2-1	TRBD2	TGTGCCAGCAGCTTTCAGGACGGGAGGGCCGGCAAGAATGAGCAGTTCTTC	CASSFQDGRAGKNEQFF
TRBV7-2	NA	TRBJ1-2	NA	TGTGCCAGCAGCTTAGCGAGTAGAGGCTACACCTTC	CASSLASRGYTF
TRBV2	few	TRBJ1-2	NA	TGTGCCAGATCCTCTCTGACAGCTAACTATGGCTACACCTTC	CARSSLTANYGYTF
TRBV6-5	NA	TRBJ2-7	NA	TGTGCCAGCAGGCGGGGTCTAAGAGAGCAGTACTTC	CASRRGLREQYF
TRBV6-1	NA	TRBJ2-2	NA	TGTGCCAGCCCGTCGACAGTGAACACCGGGGAGCTGTTTTTT	CASPSTVNTGELFF
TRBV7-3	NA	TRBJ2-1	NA	TGTGCCAGCAGCTTGACACAGGGTGGAGAGCAGTTCTTC	CASSLTQGGEQFF
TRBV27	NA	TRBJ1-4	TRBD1	TGTGCCAGCAGTTCCTCGCCCCCACGGCAGGGGGCAGGTAGGAATGAAAAACTGTTTTTT	CASSSSPPRQGAGRNEKLFF
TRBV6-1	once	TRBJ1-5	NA	TGTGCCAGCAGTATCCGGGACAATCAGCCCCAGCATTTT	CASSIRDNQPQHF
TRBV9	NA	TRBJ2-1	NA	TGTGCCAGCAGCGTAGGTTCACCGGGTTTAGTTAAGGAGCAGTTCTTC	CASSVGSPGLVKEQFF
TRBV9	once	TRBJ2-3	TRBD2	TGTGCCAGCAGCGTAGGAGCGGGGGTCACAGATACGCAGTATTTT	CASSVGAGVTDTQYF
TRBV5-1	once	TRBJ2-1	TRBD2	TGCGCCAGCAGCTTGGGTACCCTAGCGGGAGGCCTCAATGAGCAGTTCTTC	CASSLGTLAGGLNEQFF
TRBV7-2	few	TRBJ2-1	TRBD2	TGTGCCAGCAGCTTCACGCTAGCGGGGGGGGCAGGGGAGCAGTTCTTC	CASSFTLAGGAGEQFF
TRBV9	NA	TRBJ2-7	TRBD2	TGTGCCAGCAGCTCCGGGGGGGGAGCGGGCTACGAGCAGTACTTC	CASSSGGGAGYEQYF
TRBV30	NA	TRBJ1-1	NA	TGTGCCTGGAGTCGGGCAGACTATGAAGCTTTCTTT	CAWSRADYEAFF